The clone carrying this TCR beta chain appeared a few times. Its antigen is undetermined. The data were obtained in a study of cytomegalovirus exposure and HLA in healthy donors. Study conclusions and caveats: Rare sequences made up most TCRs, while some public TCRs were found in many donors.

With 60 Vbeta and 13 Jbeta primers, the PCR was carried out. Assay: immunoSEQ multiplex PCR; the TCRdb copy retains only in-frame clones and omits some. The repertoire includes roughly 150,000 clones, 81% of them detected once, and 1% to 1.5% sits in the top ten. The sample consisted of PBMCs. The sequence was obtained from a man between 50 and 59 years old in good health and CMV-seropositive.

The CDR3, as DNA: TGCGCCAGCAGCTCTCAGGGATCCCCTCTCTCTGGAAACACCATATATTTT. This codes for CASSSQGSPLSGNTIYF. The rearrangement links TRBV5-1 to TRBJ1-3; D is perhaps TRBD1 (5 bases). Trimming removed 3 bases from V and 0 bases from J, with 16 bases in between. The germline V gene encodes CDR1 SGHRS and CDR2 YFSETQ. CDR3 length: 17 residues.